Listed here is a single T cell receptor beta chain. Its matching antigen is unknown. This sample stems from a study of blood T cells in healthy people across ages. Study findings and constraints: Roughly linearly, TCR beta diversity per million T cells fell as age increased. Unsorted PBMCs ruled out conclusive naive versus antigen-experienced comparison.

In germline, CDR1 is DFQATT, CDR2 SNEGSKA (reference sequence). The CDR3 has 15 amino acids. Trimming pared 1 base from V and 3 bases from J, leaving 15 bases between. Primed by a sample-barcoded 5' primer and a J-beta primer mix, a second PCR proceeded for roughly 6 to 12 cycles. TCRdb reprocessed the 5' RACE reads with MiXCR, giving one entry per CDR3 protein. This sample has 750,000 or so distinct CDR3 sequences, with 25% found just once. Separately, the same data were catalogued under a study of T cells of mothers and their children. That work adds: A few healthy Caucasian mothers and their six children donated. Over 8 million TCR beta CDR3 reads were obtained from each mother, and about 2.9 million from each child.

The TCR originated in a boy between 5 and 17 years old in good health. The V and J genes are TRBV20-1 and TRBJ2-5, with a weak D call TRBD1 (6 bases). Material: blood. The CDR3 DNA follows: TGCAGTGCTAGAGGGGCCCGGGACAAGGAAGAGACCCAGTACTTC. This translates into CSARGARDKEETQYF.